Listed below are T cell receptor beta chains from one sample, sequenced in a study of T cell clones after liver transplantation. Clones were read by immunoSEQ multiplex PCR, and TCRdb kept only the in-frame ones, dropping some. The data hold 55,000 to 75,000 clones, with about 73% observed a single time. Sequencing was performed on CD4+ T cells from blood, taken at the roughly 15-month timepoint. All receptors come from a human patient who received a liver transplant. Part of the T cells may come from the graft donor. The CDR3 runs from the conserved cysteine through the conserved F or W. D genes are given only for firm matches. Size is stated for part of the rows, as once, few or many counts, or as a class when the clone is expanded.

abundance	v_gene	j_gene	d_gene	CDR3aa	CDR3nt
NA	TRBV5-3	TRBJ2-7	NA	CARSLGQEGHEQYF	TGTGCCAGAAGCTTGGGACAGGAGGGACACGAGCAGTACTTC
NA	TRBV28	TRBJ1-1	NA	CASSLRSGRTEAFF	TGTGCCAGCAGTCTGCGGTCGGGACGCACTGAAGCTTTCTTT
NA	TRBV10-3	TRBJ1-2	NA	CAIERGGHGYTF	TGTGCCATCGAGCGGGGCGGTCATGGCTACACCTTC
NA	TRBV7-2	TRBJ2-5	TRBD1	CASSLGQGETQYF	TGTGCCAGCAGCTTAGGACAGGGGGAGACCCAGTACTTC
few	TRBV5-6	TRBJ1-6	TRBD1	CASSLAPSRGGSPLHF	TGTGCCAGCAGCTTGGCCCCCAGCAGGGGGGGTTCACCCCTCCACTTT
NA	TRBV28	TRBJ2-7	NA	CASSLHLGFLSYEQYF	TGTGCCAGCAGTTTACACCTGGGCTTTCTCTCCTACGAGCAGTACTTC
NA	TRBV4-2	TRBJ2-7	NA	CASSQDKGRYEQYF	TGTGCCAGCAGCCAAGACAAGGGCCGCTACGAGCAGTACTTC
NA	TRBV30	TRBJ2-3	TRBD1	CAWSRGQGVSASTDTQYF	TGTGCCTGGAGTAGGGGACAGGGGGTTTCTGCTTCCACAGATACGCAGTATTTT
NA	TRBV30	TRBJ2-1	TRBD2	CAWSALAGAMNEQFF	TGTGCCTGGAGCGCACTAGCGGGAGCCATGAATGAGCAGTTCTTC
few	TRBV28	TRBJ2-2	NA	CASSRGTGELFF	TGTGCCAGCAGTCGGGGAACCGGGGAGCTGTTTTTT
NA	TRBV2	TRBJ2-1	NA	CASSVWSSYNEQFF	TGTGCCAGCAGTGTTTGGAGCTCCTACAATGAGCAGTTCTTC
NA	TRBV29-1	TRBJ2-1	NA	CSVWDNEQFF	TGCAGCGTTTGGGACAATGAGCAGTTCTTC
few	TRBV28	TRBJ1-5	TRBD1	CASRPGGDYNQPQHF	TGTGCCAGCCGTCCAGGGGGGGACTACAATCAGCCCCAGCATTTT
few	TRBV18	TRBJ2-5	NA	CASFPEGVRDQETQYF	TGTGCCAGCTTCCCTGAGGGGGTGAGGGACCAAGAGACCCAGTACTTC
NA	TRBV14	TRBJ1-4	NA	CASSQYTDEKLFF	TGTGCCAGCAGCCAATATACAGATGAAAAACTGTTTTTT
NA	TRBV4-1	TRBJ1-3	NA	CASSQEGGSKRNTIYF	TGCGCCAGCAGCCAAGAAGGAGGATCAAAACGAAACACCATATATTTT
NA	TRBV7-2	TRBJ2-7	NA	CASSFYLSSYEQYF	TGTGCCAGCAGCTTCTACCTGAGCTCCTACGAGCAGTACTTC
NA	TRBV9	TRBJ2-3	TRBD2	CASSVDAAGGLNTDTQYF	TGTGCCAGCAGCGTAGATGCCGCGGGAGGGCTCAACACAGATACGCAGTATTTT
NA	TRBV29-1	TRBJ2-1	TRBD1	CSVERDRGNEQFF	TGCAGCGTTGAGAGGGACAGGGGTAATGAGCAGTTCTTC
NA	TRBV5-1	TRBJ2-6	NA	CASSGSSGANVLTF	TGCGCCAGCAGCGGAAGCTCTGGGGCCAACGTCCTGACTTTC
NA	TRBV30	TRBJ1-5	NA	CAWGRDAASNQPQHF	TGTGCCTGGGGAAGGGACGCTGCAAGCAATCAGCCCCAGCATTTT
NA	TRBV7-8	TRBJ2-3	NA	CASSLKRAGSTDTQYF	TGTGCCAGCAGCTTAAAACGGGCGGGTAGCACAGATACGCAGTATTTT
few	TRBV30	TRBJ1-2	TRBD1	CAWGQGAFGYGYTF	TGTGCCTGGGGACAGGGGGCGTTCGGCTATGGCTACACCTTC
NA	TRBV6-4	TRBJ1-2	TRBD1	CASSSGTGGSIQGYTF	TGTGCCAGCAGTTCCGGGACAGGCGGCTCCATCCAAGGCTACACCTTC
NA	TRBV19	TRBJ2-1	TRBD2	CASGGSYNEQFF	TGTGCCAGCGGGGGGTCCTACAATGAGCAGTTCTTC
once	TRBV19	TRBJ1-1	NA	CASSMYVLGTEAFF	TGTGCCAGTAGTATGTATGTTTTGGGCACTGAAGCTTTCTTT
NA	TRBV4-3	TRBJ2-1	NA	CASSQELGRRGEQFF	TGCGCCAGCAGCCAAGAGCTGGGGAGGCGGGGTGAGCAGTTCTTC
NA	TRBV11-2	TRBJ2-3	TRBD2	CASSLVLAGGLDTQYF	TGTGCCAGCAGCTTAGTACTAGCGGGAGGGCTGGATACGCAGTATTTT
once	TRBV7-2	TRBJ2-5	TRBD1	CASSPRTGATQETQYF	TGTGCCAGCAGCCCTAGGACAGGGGCTACCCAAGAGACCCAGTACTTC
NA	TRBV5-6	TRBJ1-5	NA	CASSLKGGPNQPQHF	TGTGCCAGCAGCTTAAAAGGGGGGCCCAATCAGCCCCAGCATTTT
once	TRBV6-6	TRBJ2-1	TRBD2	CASSPGRDRNEQFF	TGTGCCAGCAGTCCAGGGAGGGATCGCAATGAGCAGTTCTTC
NA	TRBV5-1	TRBJ2-3	NA	CASSLGGYTDTQYF	TGCGCCAGCAGCTTGGGCGGTTACACAGATACGCAGTATTTT
NA	TRBV7-2	TRBJ1-2	NA	CASSLVTDNYGYTF	TGTGCCAGCAGCTTAGTTACAGATAACTATGGCTACACCTTC
NA	TRBV5-8	TRBJ1-2	NA	CASSLVGIRNYGYTF	TGTGCCAGCAGCTTGGTGGGGATCAGGAACTATGGCTACACCTTC
few	TRBV2	TRBJ1-4	NA	CASSDAGATTNEKLFF	TGTGCCAGCAGTGATGCAGGGGCGACGACTAATGAAAAACTGTTTTTT
NA	TRBV6-4	TRBJ1-1	NA	CASSDDRKKAFF	TGTGCCAGCAGTGATGACAGGAAAAAAGCTTTCTTT
NA	TRBV6-6	TRBJ2-7	NA	CASSSPPGYEQYF	TGTGCCAGCAGTTCCCCACCGGGGTACGAGCAGTACTTC